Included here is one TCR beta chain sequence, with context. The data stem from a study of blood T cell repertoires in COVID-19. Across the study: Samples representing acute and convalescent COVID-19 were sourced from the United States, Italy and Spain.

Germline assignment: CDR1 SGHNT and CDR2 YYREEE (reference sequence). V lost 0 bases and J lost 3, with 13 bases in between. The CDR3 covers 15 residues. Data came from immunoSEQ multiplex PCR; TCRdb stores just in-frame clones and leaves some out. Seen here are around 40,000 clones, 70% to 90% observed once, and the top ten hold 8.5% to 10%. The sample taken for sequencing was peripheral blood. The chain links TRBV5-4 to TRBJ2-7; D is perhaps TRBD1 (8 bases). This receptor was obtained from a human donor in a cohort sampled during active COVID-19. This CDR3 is CASSLEQGGIYEQYF. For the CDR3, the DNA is TGTGCCAGCAGCTTGGAACAGGGGGGGATCTACGAGCAGTACTTC.